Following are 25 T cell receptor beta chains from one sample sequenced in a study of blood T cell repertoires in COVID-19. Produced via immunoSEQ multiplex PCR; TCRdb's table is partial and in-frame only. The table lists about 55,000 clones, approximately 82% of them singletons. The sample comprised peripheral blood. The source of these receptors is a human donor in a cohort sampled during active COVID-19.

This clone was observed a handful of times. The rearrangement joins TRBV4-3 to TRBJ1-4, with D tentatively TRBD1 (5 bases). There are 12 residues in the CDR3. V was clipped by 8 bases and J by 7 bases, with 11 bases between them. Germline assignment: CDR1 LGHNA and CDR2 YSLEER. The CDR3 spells CASRGGGEKLFF. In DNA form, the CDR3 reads TGCGCCAGCCGTGGGGGGGGTGAAAAACTGTTTTTT.

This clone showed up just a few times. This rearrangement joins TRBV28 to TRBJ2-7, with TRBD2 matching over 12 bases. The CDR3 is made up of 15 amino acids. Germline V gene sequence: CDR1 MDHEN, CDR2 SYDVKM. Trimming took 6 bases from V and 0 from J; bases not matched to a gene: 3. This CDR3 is CASSQTSGGSYEQYF. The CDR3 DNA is TGTGCCAGCAGCCAGACTAGCGGGGGCTCCTACGAGCAGTACTTC.

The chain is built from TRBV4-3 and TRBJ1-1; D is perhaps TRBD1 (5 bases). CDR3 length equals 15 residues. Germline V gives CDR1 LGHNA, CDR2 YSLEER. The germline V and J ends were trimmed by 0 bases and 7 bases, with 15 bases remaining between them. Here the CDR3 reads CASSQDRLGEGEAFF. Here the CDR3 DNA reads TGCGCCAGCAGCCAAGATCGGTTGGGGGAGGGTGAAGCTTTCTTT.

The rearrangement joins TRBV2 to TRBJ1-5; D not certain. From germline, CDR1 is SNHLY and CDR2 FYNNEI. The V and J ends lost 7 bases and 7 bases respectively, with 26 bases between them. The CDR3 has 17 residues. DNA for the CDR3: TGTGCCAGCAATCTGGGGAGGGCCGGTGGGAATGCCCAGCCCCAGCATTTT. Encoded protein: CASNLGRAGGNAQPQHF. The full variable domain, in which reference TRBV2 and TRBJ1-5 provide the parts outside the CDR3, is EPEVTQTPSHQVTQMGQEVILRCVPISNHLYFYWYRQILGQKVEFLVSFYNNEISEKSEIFDDQFSVERPDGSNFTLKIRSTKLEDSAMYFCASNLGRAGGNAQPQHFGDGTRLSIL.

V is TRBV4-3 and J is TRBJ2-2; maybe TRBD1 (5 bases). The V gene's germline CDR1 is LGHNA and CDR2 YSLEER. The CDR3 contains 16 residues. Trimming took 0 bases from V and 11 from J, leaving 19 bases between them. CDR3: CASSQDLGVRVGELFF. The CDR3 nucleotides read TGCGCCAGCAGCCAAGATCTTGGGGTCAGGGTCGGTGAGCTGTTTTTT.

CDR3 coding DNA: TGCGCCAGCAGTCCTAGCGGGACGAGCACAGATACGCAGTATTTT. Protein: CASSPSGTSTDTQYF. The gene calls are TRBV5-1 and TRBJ2-3; 9 bases are a match to TRBD2. Germline CDR1 and CDR2: SGHRS and YFSETQ. J was trimmed by 0 bases and V by 5 bases; bases with no gene match: 4. This CDR3 spans 15 amino acids.

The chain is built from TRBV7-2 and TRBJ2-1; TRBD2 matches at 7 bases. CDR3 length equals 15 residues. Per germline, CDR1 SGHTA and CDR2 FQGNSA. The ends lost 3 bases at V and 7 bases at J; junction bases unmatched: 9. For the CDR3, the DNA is TGTGCCAGCAGCTTGGTTGGGGGGGGTTTGAATGAGCAGTTCTTC. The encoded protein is CASSLVGGGLNEQFF.

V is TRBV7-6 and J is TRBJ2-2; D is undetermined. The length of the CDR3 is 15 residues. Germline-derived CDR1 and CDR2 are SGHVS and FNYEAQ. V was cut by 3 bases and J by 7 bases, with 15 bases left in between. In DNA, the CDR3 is TGTGCCAGCAGCTTGAATTCCCACTCGGTCGGGGAGCTGTTTTTT. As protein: CASSLNSHSVGELFF.

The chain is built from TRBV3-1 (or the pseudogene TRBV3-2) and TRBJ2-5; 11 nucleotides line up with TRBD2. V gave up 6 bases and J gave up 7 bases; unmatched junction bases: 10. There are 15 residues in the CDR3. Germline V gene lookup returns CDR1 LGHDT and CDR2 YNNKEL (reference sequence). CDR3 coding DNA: TGTGCCAGCAGGCGCTCTAGCGGGGGGCCAGTGACCCAGTACTTC. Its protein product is CASRRSSGGPVTQYF.

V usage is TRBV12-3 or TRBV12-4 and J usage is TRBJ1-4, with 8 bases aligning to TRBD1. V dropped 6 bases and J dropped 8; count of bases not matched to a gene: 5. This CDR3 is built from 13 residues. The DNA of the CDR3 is TGTGCCAGCAGGCAGGGGGCTAGGGAAAAACTGTTTTTT. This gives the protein CASRQGAREKLFF.

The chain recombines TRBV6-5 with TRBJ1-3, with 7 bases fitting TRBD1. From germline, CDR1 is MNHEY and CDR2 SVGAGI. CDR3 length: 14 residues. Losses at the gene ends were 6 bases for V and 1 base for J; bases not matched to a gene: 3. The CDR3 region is CASSPQGSGNTIYF. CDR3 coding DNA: TGTGCCAGCAGCCCACAGGGGTCTGGAAACACCATATATTTT.

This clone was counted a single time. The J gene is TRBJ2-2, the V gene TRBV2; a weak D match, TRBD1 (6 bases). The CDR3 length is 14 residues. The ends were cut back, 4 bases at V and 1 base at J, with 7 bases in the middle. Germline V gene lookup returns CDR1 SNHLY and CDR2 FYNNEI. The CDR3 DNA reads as TGTGCCAGCAGTGCGGACAGGAACACCGGGGAGCTGTTTTTT. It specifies CASSADRNTGELFF.

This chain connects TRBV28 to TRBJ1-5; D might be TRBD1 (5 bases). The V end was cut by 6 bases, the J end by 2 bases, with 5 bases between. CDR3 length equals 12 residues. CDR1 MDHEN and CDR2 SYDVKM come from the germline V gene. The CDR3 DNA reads TGTGCCAGCAGAGGGGGCAATCAGCCCCAGCATTTT. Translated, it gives CASRGGNQPQHF.

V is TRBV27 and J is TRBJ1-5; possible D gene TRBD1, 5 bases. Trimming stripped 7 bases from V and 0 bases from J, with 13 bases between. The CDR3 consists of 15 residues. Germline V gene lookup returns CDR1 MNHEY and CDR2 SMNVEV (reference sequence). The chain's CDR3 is CASNSGQYSNQPQHF. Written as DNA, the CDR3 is TGTGCCAGCAACTCAGGGCAGTATAGCAATCAGCCCCAGCATTTT.

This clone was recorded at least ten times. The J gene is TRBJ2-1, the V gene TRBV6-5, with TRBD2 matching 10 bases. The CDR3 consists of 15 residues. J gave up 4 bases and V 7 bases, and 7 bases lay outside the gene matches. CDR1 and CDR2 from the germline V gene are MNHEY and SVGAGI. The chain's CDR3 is CASIGGLAEYNEQFF. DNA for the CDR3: TGTGCCAGCATAGGCGGACTAGCGGAATACAATGAGCAGTTCTTC.

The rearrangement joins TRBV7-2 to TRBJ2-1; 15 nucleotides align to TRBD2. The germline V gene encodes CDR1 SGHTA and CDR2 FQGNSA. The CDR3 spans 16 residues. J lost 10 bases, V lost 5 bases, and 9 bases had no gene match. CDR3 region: CASSPPGLAGGWEQFF. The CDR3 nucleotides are TGTGCCAGCAGCCCGCCGGGACTAGCGGGAGGATGGGAGCAGTTCTTC.

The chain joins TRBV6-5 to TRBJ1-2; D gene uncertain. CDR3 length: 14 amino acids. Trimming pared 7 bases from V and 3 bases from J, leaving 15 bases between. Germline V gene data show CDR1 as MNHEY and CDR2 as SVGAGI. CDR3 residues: CASTTNGGYYGYTF. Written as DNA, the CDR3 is TGTGCCAGCACCACTAACGGAGGGTACTATGGCTACACCTTC.

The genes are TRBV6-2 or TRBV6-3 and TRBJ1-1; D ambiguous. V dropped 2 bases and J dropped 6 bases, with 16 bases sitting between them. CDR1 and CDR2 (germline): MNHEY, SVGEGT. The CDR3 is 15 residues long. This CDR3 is CASSYNLQAGSEAFF. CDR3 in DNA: TGTGCCAGCAGTTACAATTTGCAAGCCGGGTCTGAAGCTTTCTTT.

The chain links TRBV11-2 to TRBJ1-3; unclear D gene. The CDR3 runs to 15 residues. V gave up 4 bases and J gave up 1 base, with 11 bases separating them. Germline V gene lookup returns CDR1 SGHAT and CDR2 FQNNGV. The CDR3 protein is CASSYGGLSGNTIYF. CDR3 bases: TGTGCCAGCAGCTATGGAGGTCTATCTGGAAACACCATATATTTT.

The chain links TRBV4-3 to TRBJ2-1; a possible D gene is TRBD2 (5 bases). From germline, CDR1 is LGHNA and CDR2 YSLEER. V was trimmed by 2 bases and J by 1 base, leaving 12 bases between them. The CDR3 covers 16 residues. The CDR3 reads CASSQLRGESYNEQFF. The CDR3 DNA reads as TGCGCCAGCAGCCAACTTCGTGGGGAGTCCTACAATGAGCAGTTCTTC.

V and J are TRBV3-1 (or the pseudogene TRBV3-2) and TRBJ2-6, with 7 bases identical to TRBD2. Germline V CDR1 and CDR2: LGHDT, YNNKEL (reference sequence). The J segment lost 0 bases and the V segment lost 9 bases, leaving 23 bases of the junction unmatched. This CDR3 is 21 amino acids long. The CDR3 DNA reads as TGTGCCAGGTGTTTGGGGTGGGGGGGACTGGGGGGGGACTCTGGGGCCAACGTCCTGACTTTC. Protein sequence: CARCLGWGGLGGDSGANVLTF.

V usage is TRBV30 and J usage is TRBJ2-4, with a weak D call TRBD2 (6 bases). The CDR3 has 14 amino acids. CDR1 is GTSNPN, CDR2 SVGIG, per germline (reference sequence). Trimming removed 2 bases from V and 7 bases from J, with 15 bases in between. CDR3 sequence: CAWSLEGWWNIQYF. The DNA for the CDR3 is TGTGCCTGGAGTTTGGAGGGATGGTGGAACATTCAGTACTTC.

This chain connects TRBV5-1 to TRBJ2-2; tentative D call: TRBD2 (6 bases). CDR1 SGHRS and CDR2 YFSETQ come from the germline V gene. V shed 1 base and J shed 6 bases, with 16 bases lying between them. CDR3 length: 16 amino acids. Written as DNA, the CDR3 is TGCGCCAGCAGCTTGTCGGGTCAGGGAGGCTCCGGGGAGCTGTTTTTT. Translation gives CASSLSGQGGSGELFF. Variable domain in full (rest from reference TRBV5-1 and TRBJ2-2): KAGVTQTPRYLIKTRGQQVTLSCSPISGHRSVSWYQQTPGQGLQFLFEYFSETQRNKGNFPGRFSGRQFSNSRSEMNVSTLELGDSALYLCASSLSGQGGSGELFFGEGSRLTVL.

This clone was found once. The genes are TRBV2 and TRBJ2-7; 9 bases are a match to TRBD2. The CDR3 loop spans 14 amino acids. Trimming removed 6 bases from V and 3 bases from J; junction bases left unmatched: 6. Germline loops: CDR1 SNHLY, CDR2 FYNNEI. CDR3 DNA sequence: TGTGCCAGCAGACCTAGCGGGGCCTACTACGAGCAGTACTTC. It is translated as CASRPSGAYYEQYF. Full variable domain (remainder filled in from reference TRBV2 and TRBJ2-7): EPEVTQTPSHQVTQMGQEVILRCVPISNHLYFYWYRQILGQKVEFLVSFYNNEISEKSEIFDDQFSVERPDGSNFTLKIRSTKLEDSAMYFCASRPSGAYYEQYFGPGTRLTVT.

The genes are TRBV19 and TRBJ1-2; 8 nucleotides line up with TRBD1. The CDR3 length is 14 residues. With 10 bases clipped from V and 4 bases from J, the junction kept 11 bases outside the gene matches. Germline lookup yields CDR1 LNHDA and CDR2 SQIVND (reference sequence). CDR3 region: CATRGRDGSYGYTF. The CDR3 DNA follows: TGTGCCACCAGGGGGCGGGACGGCAGCTATGGCTACACCTTC.